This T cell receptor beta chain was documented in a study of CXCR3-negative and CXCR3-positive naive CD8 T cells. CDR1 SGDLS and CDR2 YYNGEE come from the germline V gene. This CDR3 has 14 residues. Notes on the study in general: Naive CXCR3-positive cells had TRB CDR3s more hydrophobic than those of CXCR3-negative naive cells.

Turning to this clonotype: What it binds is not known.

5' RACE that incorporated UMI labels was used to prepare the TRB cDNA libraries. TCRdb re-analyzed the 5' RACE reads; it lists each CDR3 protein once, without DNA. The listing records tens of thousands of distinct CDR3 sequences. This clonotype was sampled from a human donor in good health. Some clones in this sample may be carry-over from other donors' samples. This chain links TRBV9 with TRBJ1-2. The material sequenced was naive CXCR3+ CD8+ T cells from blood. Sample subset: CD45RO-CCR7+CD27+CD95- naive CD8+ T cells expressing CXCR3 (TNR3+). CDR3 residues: CASSVARADYGYTF.